This T cell receptor (beta chain) was profiled in a study of T-cell memory formation after mild COVID-19. Study at large: Largely donor-specific sequence clusters came from a couple of donors. Regarding the study as a whole: Specificity for SARS-CoV-2 was not confirmed among the second-wave clones peaking on day 37.

TCRalpha and TCRbeta libraries used 5'RACE with constant-segment primers and UMIs. TCRdb passed the 5' RACE reads through MiXCR, listing each CDR3 protein once. The sample consists of roughly 310,000 distinct CDR3 sequences, approximately 15% of them appearing once. V shed 1 base and J shed 7 bases, with 10 bases lying between them. Germline V lookup: CDR1 LGHNA, CDR2 YSLEER. The CDR3 runs to 14 residues. This clonotype occurred a few times. Antigen specificity is unknown. Sequenced sample: PBMCs or a T cell subset sorted from them (not recorded which). This TCR derives from a man aged 18 to 29 who had mild COVID-19 (a few samples of this study predate the infection). Cell type and time point are not known. The chain has TRBV4-3 and TRBJ2-2; D is perhaps TRBD1 (5 bases). DNA for the CDR3: TGCGCCAGCAGCCAAGCGGCAGGGCTCGGGGAGCTGTTTTTT. It codes for CASSQAAGLGELFF.